Listed below are T cell receptor beta chains from one sample, sequenced in a study of CD4+ T cells in melanoma. Generated by immunoSEQ multiplex PCR, the TCRdb table keeps only in-frame clones and is missing some. The sample records around 110,000 clones, 80% to 95% being singletons. Source material: peripheral blood. Receptors originate from a human donor with melanoma. Both conserved end residues are part of each CDR3. The order of the fields is J gene, D gene, clone size, V gene, CDR3 DNA, CDR3 protein. D genes are given only for firm matches. Size values are once, few and many counts, or a class for expanded clones, and some rows have none.

TRBJ2-7 TRBD1 few TRBV9 TGTGCCAGCAGCGCGCATGCAGGGGGAAACTCCTACGAGCAGTACTTC CASSAHAGGNSYEQYF
TRBJ2-7 - - TRBV9 TGTGCCAGCAGCCCCCAGAGCAGATCTTACGAGCAGTACTTC CASSPQSRSYEQYF
TRBJ1-4 - once TRBV7-9 TGTGCCAGCAGCAAGGACCCTTTCGGGGCTAATGAAAAACTGTTTTTT CASSKDPFGANEKLFF
TRBJ1-2 TRBD1 - TRBV7-2 TGTGCCAGCAGCACAGGGGACGGATATTGGGGCTACACCTTC CASSTGDGYWGYTF
TRBJ1-1 - - TRBV9 TGTGCCAGCAGCGTAGAAAGGGAGGTTTTGACTGAAGCTTTCTTT CASSVEREVLTEAFF
TRBJ1-4 - - TRBV28 TGTGCCAGCAGTTCGGGGCAGCGAGGTATAAATGAAAAACTGTTTTTT CASSSGQRGINEKLFF
TRBJ2-3 - once TRBV7-9 TGTGCCAGCAGCTTCGAAGCAGATACGCAGTATTTT CASSFEADTQYF
TRBJ2-7 - - TRBV4-2 TGTGCCAGCAGCCCTCCGATTGGGGTCGAGCAGTACTTC CASSPPIGVEQYF
TRBJ2-7 TRBD1 - TRBV14 TGTGCCAGGATACAGGGGTACGAGCAGTACTTC CARIQGYEQYF
TRBJ2-2 - once TRBV14 TGTGCCAGCAGCCAAGATTGGACAAGGGCAAACACCGGGGAGCTGTTTTTT CASSQDWTRANTGELFF
TRBJ1-5 TRBD1 - TRBV2 TGTGCCAGCAGTGCGGGACAGGGGGCTTGGCAGCCCCAGCATTTT CASSAGQGAWQPQHF
TRBJ2-5 TRBD2 - TRBV9 TGTGCCAGCAGCGGACTAGCGCATCAAGAGACCCAGTACTTC CASSGLAHQETQYF
TRBJ1-2 - - TRBV6-5 TGTGCCAGCAGTTATCTGGTGGGCTATGGCTACACCTTC CASSYLVGYGYTF
TRBJ2-1 TRBD2 - TRBV7-3 TGTGCCAGCAGCTTTGTACTAGCGGGGACCCCAGGGGAGCAGTTCTTC CASSFVLAGTPGEQFF
TRBJ2-2 - - TRBV19 TGTGCCAGTACCGCAGGGGTAAGAACCGGGGAGCTGTTTTTT CASTAGVRTGELFF
TRBJ2-1 TRBD1 - TRBV5-1 TGCGCCAGCAGCTTGGTGGGACAGGGGGCCCATGAGCAGTTCTTC CASSLVGQGAHEQFF
TRBJ2-1 - - TRBV7-2 TGTGCCAGCAGCTTAGTACAGAACAATGAGCAGTTCTTC CASSLVQNNEQFF
TRBJ1-3 - - TRBV30 TGTGCCTGGAGTTGGAGGGGTAACACCATATATTTT CAWSWRGNTIYF
TRBJ1-5 - - TRBV9 TGTGCCAGCAGCGTAGACGGCGGTAGCAATCAGCCCCAGCATTTT CASSVDGGSNQPQHF
TRBJ2-7 - - TRBV12-1 TGTGCCAGCAGCTTTCGCCGGAGGGTCTGCTCCTACGAGCAGTACTTC CASSFRRRVCSYEQYF
TRBJ2-7 TRBD1 - TRBV7-2 TGTGCCAGCAGCTCGCAGGGGGCCAGTTCCTACGAGCAGTACTTC CASSSQGASSYEQYF
TRBJ2-1 TRBD2 - TRBV9 TGTGCCAGCAGCGTAGAGGCGGGGGGGTACAATGAGCAGTTCTTC CASSVEAGGYNEQFF
TRBJ1-2 - - TRBV20-1 TGCAGTGCTAGACCCCCCGGGGGCTACACCTTC CSARPPGGYTF
TRBJ2-7 - - TRBV15 TGTGCCACCAGCAGAGATCGGGGTTACGAGCAGTACTTC CATSRDRGYEQYF
TRBJ2-1 - - TRBV9 TGTGCCGGGGTCGGGCAGTTCTTC CAGVGQFF
TRBJ2-7 - - TRBV7-2 TGTGCCAGCAGCTTAGCCCTAGCGTGGTCCCGCCCAGAGCAGTACTTC CASSLALAWSRPEQYF
TRBJ2-5 - - TRBV9 TGTGCCAGCAGCGTAGCTGGGCGGGACCTCCGGGAGACCCAGTACTTC CASSVAGRDLRETQYF
TRBJ1-2 - - TRBV20-1 TGCAGTGCTGCGGCGGCTTATGGCTACACCTTC CSAAAAYGYTF
TRBJ2-2 - - TRBV4-3 TGCGCCAGCAGCCAAGATGGAACAGGGTACACCGGGGAGCTGTTTTTT CASSQDGTGYTGELFF
TRBJ2-7 - - TRBV28 TGTGCCAGCAGTTTGGGCTACGAGCAGTACTTC CASSLGYEQYF
TRBJ2-1 TRBD2 - TRBV7-6 TGTGCCAGCAGCATCCCTGAGCGGGAGAATGAGCAGTTCTTC CASSIPERENEQFF
TRBJ2-7 TRBD1 - TRBV10-3 TGTGCCATCAGTGAGTCAAGGGGGCGGCACGAGCAGTACTTC CAISESRGRHEQYF
TRBJ2-5 TRBD1 - TRBV6-1 TGTGCCAGCAATATGGACAGGGGTCAAGAGACCCAGTACTTC CASNMDRGQETQYF
TRBJ1-5 - - TRBV5-8 TGTGCCAGCAGCTTGATCGACAGCTATCAGCCCCAGCATTTT CASSLIDSYQPQHF
TRBJ2-1 - - TRBV12-5 TGTGCTAGTGGTGAGGACAGCTACAATGAGCAGTTCTTC CASGEDSYNEQFF
TRBJ2-7 TRBD1 - TRBV6-5 TGTGCCAGCAGTCTAAGGACAGGCGTACTACGGCAGTACTTC CASSLRTGVLRQYF
TRBJ2-1 TRBD2 - TRBV12-5 TGTGCTAGTGGTGTAAGACTAGCGGGGGACTACAGCTCCTACAATGAGCAGTTCTTC CASGVRLAGDYSSYNEQFF
TRBJ2-7 - once TRBV6-5 TGTGCCAGCAGTTACTCGGCGAACCCCTACGAGCAGTACTTC CASSYSANPYEQYF
TRBJ1-4 - - TRBV5-1 TGCGCCAGCAGCTTGTCCACAGGTAGAAATGAAAAACTGTTTTTT CASSLSTGRNEKLFF
TRBJ2-7 TRBD2 - TRBV7-9 TGTGCCAGCAGCTTACTGTGGGGGGGAGAGCAGTACTTC CASSLLWGGEQYF
TRBJ2-1 - - TRBV27 TGTGCCAGCAGTGGCGATCGTGTGTCCTCCTCCTACAATGAGCAGTTCTTC CASSGDRVSSSYNEQFF
TRBJ1-6 TRBD1 - TRBV6-6 TGTGCCAGCAGTGTCCAGGGGGCTTCACCCCTCCACTTT CASSVQGASPLHF
TRBJ1-2 - - TRBV19 TGTGCCAGTAGTATCGGGGGTAGGGACTATGGCTACACCTTC CASSIGGRDYGYTF
TRBJ2-7 TRBD2 - TRBV29-1 TGCAGCGTTCAGGCTAGCGGCTCCTACGAGCAGTACTTC CSVQASGSYEQYF
TRBJ2-6 - - TRBV2 TGTGCCAGCAGTGAACGGCGGGCATCCGGGGCCAACGTCCTGACTTTC CASSERRASGANVLTF
TRBJ1-2 TRBD1 - TRBV7-9 TGTGCCAGCAGCTTTGGACAGGGCGATGGCTACACCTTC CASSFGQGDGYTF
TRBJ2-7 - - TRBV4-1 TGCGCCAGCAGCCAAGCCAGGGGGGCCTACGAGCAGTACTTC CASSQARGAYEQYF
TRBJ1-4 - - TRBV15 TGTGCCACCAGCAGAGATCAGGTGGTGGTAAGAGAAAAACTGTTTTTT CATSRDQVVVREKLFF
TRBJ2-2 TRBD1 - TRBV4-1 TGCGCCAGCAGCCAGGAAACAGGGGTGAGCACCGGGGAGCTGTTTTTT CASSQETGVSTGELFF
TRBJ2-3 - - TRBV9 TGTGCCAGCAGCGTAGGGGCGACCAGCACAGATACGCAGTATTTT CASSVGATSTDTQYF
TRBJ2-2 TRBD1 - TRBV13 TGTGCCAGCAGCTTAATGGCGCTTCGGGACAGGTGGGCCGGGGAGCTGTTTTTT CASSLMALRDRWAGELFF
TRBJ1-5 - - TRBV7-9 TGTGCCAGCGGCCCAGACAAAACAAAGACAAAGAATCATCAGCCCCAGCATTTT CASGPDKTKTKNHQPQHF